This T cell receptor beta chain appears in the sequencing data of a study of cytomegalovirus exposure and HLA in healthy donors. As to this clone: Its antigen is not known.

General study points: Donors belonging to an Asian-associated ancestry cluster reportedly showed fewer N-insertions in productive TCRs than the approximately 670-donor mean, according to what a later analysis found.

PCR amplification relied on 60 Vbeta primers (plus 13 Jbeta primers). Sequencing used immunoSEQ multiplex PCR; TCRdb keeps in-frame clones, though not all of them. Among under 130,000 clones listed, 60% to 85% were seen once. From germline, CDR1 is SGHNT and CDR2 YENEEA. Trimming took 5 bases from V and 4 from J, leaving 14 bases between them. This CDR3 has 15 amino acids. The sequence derives from a female donor in good health and CMV-seropositive. Sequencing was done on a sample of PBMCs. The chain couples TRBV11-3 to TRBJ2-2; D call uncertain. CDR3 DNA sequence: TGTGCCAGCAGCCGACTTGGATCGGGCACCGGGGAGCTGTTTTTT. Its translation is CASSRLGSGTGELFF.